This T cell receptor beta chain was observed in a study of siplizumab effects on memory and regulatory T cells. The study assayed around 92,000 TCR templates per sample. Generated by immunoSEQ multiplex PCR, the TCRdb table keeps only in-frame clones and is missing some. This sample carries 70,000 to 95,000 clones, approximately 96% of them seen once, and the ten largest clones take roughly 0.031%. Germline CDR1 SGHNT, CDR2 YYREEE (reference sequence). V lost 4 bases and J 3 bases, leaving 14 bases between the germline ends. This CDR3 has 16 amino acids. The chain links TRBV5-4 to TRBJ1-6; D is unclear. Sequenced: naive CD4+ T cells sorted from blood. This clonotype was obtained from a human donor in good health. The CDR3 region is CASSQDRTFYNSPLHF. In DNA form, the CDR3 reads TGTGCCAGCAGCCAAGATAGGACGTTCTATAATTCACCCCTCCACTTT. Drawing the rest from reference TRBV5-4 and TRBJ1-6, the complete variable domain is ETGVTQSPTHLIKTRGQQVTLRCSSQSGHNTVSWYQQALGQGPQFIFQYYREEENGRGNFPPRFSGLQFPNYSSELNVNALELDDSALYLCASSQDRTFYNSPLHFGNGTRLTVT.